Each of the 30 T cell receptor beta chains below was sequenced from the same sample in a study of T cells after yellow fever vaccination (dated by TCRdb to the late 2010s). Explained via the paper, the treatment or condition label denotes: live attenuated yellow fever vaccine strain. The library was prepared using 5' RACE. Sequencing used an Illumina HiSeq 2500. Starting from the raw public reads, TCRdb applied fastp trimming at Q25, assembled clones with MiXCR and retained in-frame beta chains. All rows with the same CDR3 protein become a single entry with the most common DNA and genes. In all, the sample holds hundreds of thousands of distinct CDR3 sequences, and about 14% of those were seen once. The leading ten clones occupy 11% to 15% of the sample. The material sequenced was PBMCs, taken on the day of the yellow fever booster vaccination. The receptors derive from a man aged 25 to 40 who received the YFV17D yellow fever vaccine.

The chain is built from TRBV12-3 or TRBV12-4 and TRBJ2-7, with 9 bases that match TRBD2. This CDR3 has 13 amino acids. After removal of 7 bases from V and 6 bases from J, the junction contained 7 bases not matched to a gene. CDR3 bases: TGTGCCAGCACCAGAGGGACTAGCCCCGAGCAGTACTTC. Protein sequence: CASTRGTSPEQYF.

This clonotype was counted a few times. The rearrangement joins TRBV28 to TRBJ2-1; D unresolved. Germline V CDR1 and CDR2: MDHEN, SYDVKM. The length of the CDR3 is 13 residues. V lost 5 bases and J lost 8, with 13 bases in between. The CDR3: CASSPTIAYEQFF. CDR3 in DNA: TGTGCCAGCAGTCCTACGATAGCATATGAGCAGTTCTTC.

The chain has TRBV20-1 and TRBJ2-3; 10 bases fit TRBD2. The germline gives CDR1 DFQATT, CDR2 SNEGSKA (reference sequence). The V gene end was trimmed by 2 bases and the J gene end by 3 bases; junction bases not matched to a gene: 14. There are 18 residues in the CDR3. The CDR3 here is CSARSPTSGTPATDTQYF. In DNA form, the CDR3 reads TGCAGTGCTAGATCCCCTACTAGCGGGACCCCTGCGACAGATACGCAGTATTTT.

As to this clonotype: Germline is not matched at one junction end, which may reflect a read error. The V call is TRBV7-9, the J call TRBJ2-5; the D is unclear. The CDR3 runs to 12 residues. The germline V gene has CDR1 SEHNR and CDR2 FQNEAQ (reference sequence). CDR3 amino acids: CASSLHAPPRDF. The CDR3 DNA reads TGTGCCAGCAGCCTGCATGCCCCGCCTCGGGACTTC.

This clonotype was seen only a few times. This chain uses TRBV9 with TRBJ2-1; a possible D gene is TRBD1 (6 bases). The CDR3 extends over 14 amino acids. The V gene's germline CDR1 is SGDLS and CDR2 YYNGEE. Trimming shortened V by 2 bases and J by 8 bases, and 14 bases separated the two germline ends. CDR3: CASSVLQGTHEQFF. DNA of the CDR3: TGTGCCAGCAGCGTCCTCCAGGGGACCCATGAGCAGTTCTTC.

The chain joins TRBV9 to TRBJ2-7; no firm D call. The CDR3 totals 13 residues. V was shortened by 4 bases and J by 3 bases, with 11 bases between the two germline ends. The germline CDR1 and CDR2 sequences are SGDLS and YYNGEE. CDR3 DNA: TGTGCCAGCAGCTTCCAGCCCCTCTACGAGCAGTACTTC. This gives the protein CASSFQPLYEQYF.

This clonotype came up a few times. This chain joins TRBV20-1 and TRBJ2-1; D perhaps matches TRBD2 (6 bases). Germline V gene data show CDR1 as DFQATT and CDR2 as SNEGSKA (reference sequence). This CDR3 is 14 amino acids long. Trimming took 6 bases from V and 3 from J, leaving 15 bases between them. For the CDR3, the DNA is TGCAGTGCCCAAAGCGGGCCCGGCTACAATGAGCAGTTCTTC. It translates to CSAQSGPGYNEQFF.

In its sample, this clonotype was seen many times. V usage is TRBV4-3 and J usage is TRBJ2-1, with TRBD2 matching over 10 bases. Trimming at V came to 4 bases and at J to 7 bases, leaving 10 bases not matched to a gene. The CDR3 totals 16 residues. CDR1 and CDR2 (germline): LGHNA, YSLEER. CDR3 protein: CASSPTPSGRGNEQFF. For the CDR3, the DNA is TGCGCCAGCAGCCCGACCCCTAGCGGGAGAGGGAATGAGCAGTTCTTC.

V is TRBV5-1 and J is TRBJ2-6; a possible D gene is TRBD2 (5 bases). V was pared by 1 base and J by 2 bases, with 16 bases between. The CDR3 totals 18 residues. Germline V gene data show CDR1 as SGHRS and CDR2 as YFSETQ. The CDR3 sequence is CASSLTEGVPPGANVLTF. The CDR3 DNA reads as TGCGCCAGCAGCTTGACCGAGGGAGTGCCCCCTGGGGCCAACGTCCTGACTTTC. Drawing the rest from reference TRBV5-1 and TRBJ2-6, the complete variable domain is KAGVTQTPRYLIKTRGQQVTLSCSPISGHRSVSWYQQTPGQGLQFLFEYFSETQRNKGNFPGRFSGRQFSNSRSEMNVSTLELGDSALYLCASSLTEGVPPGANVLTFGAGSRLTVL.

This clonotype was found a few times. The chain is built from TRBV2 and TRBJ2-4; the D is unclear. Trimming removed 0 bases at V and 1 base at J, with 7 bases between. Germline CDR1 is SNHLY and CDR2 is FYNNEI. The CDR3 has 15 residues. The CDR3 region is CASSEAVRAKNIQYF. The CDR3 nucleotides read TGTGCCAGCAGTGAAGCGGTGAGGGCCAAAAACATTCAGTACTTC.

This clonotype was recorded at least ten times. The gene calls are TRBV7-2 and TRBJ2-1; 9 positions agree with TRBD1. This CDR3 has 16 residues. The V and J ends lost 5 bases and 2 bases, in that order; junction bases with no gene match: 7. CDR1 and CDR2 (germline): SGHTA, FQGNSA. This chain's CDR3 is CASSSPDRGPYNEQFF. CDR3 nucleotide sequence: TGTGCCAGCAGCAGTCCGGACAGGGGTCCCTACAATGAGCAGTTCTTC.

This clonotype was seen more than once but under ten times. The rearrangement uses TRBV12-3 or TRBV12-4 and TRBJ1-5; D is perhaps TRBD1 (5 bases). V was shortened by 3 bases and J by 6 bases, with 9 bases between the two germline ends. This CDR3 comprises 13 residues. CDR3 sequence: CASSFGGFQPQHF. The CDR3 nucleotides are TGTGCCAGCAGTTTCGGGGGGTTTCAGCCCCAGCATTTT.

This clonotype was found many times. This chain uses TRBV5-1 with TRBJ2-2, with D perhaps matching TRBD1 (6 bases). V lost 8 bases, J lost 2 bases, and 16 bases lay in between. The CDR3 extends over 15 amino acids. The germline V gene has CDR1 SGHRS and CDR2 YFSETQ. The CDR3 protein is CASDLGHRNTGELFF. The CDR3 DNA sequence: TGCGCCAGTGACTTGGGACATAGAAACACCGGGGAGCTGTTTTTT.

The chain couples TRBV7-2 to TRBJ2-5; D not certain. From germline, CDR1 is SGHTA and CDR2 FQGNSA. This CDR3 is built from 14 residues. Trimming took 4 bases from V and 4 from J, leaving 13 bases between them. CDR3 sequence (DNA): TGTGCCAGCAGCTATGAGTGGAGTGCAGAGACCCAGTACTTC. It codes for CASSYEWSAETQYF.

The chain couples TRBV11-2 to TRBJ2-3; D possibly matches TRBD1 or TRBD2 (5 bases each). The CDR3 consists of 18 residues. Deletions cut 1 base from V and 5 bases from J, with 22 bases between. Germline CDR1 SGHAT, CDR2 FQNNGV. The CDR3 loop reads CASSLGGPNYGALDTQYF. The CDR3 DNA follows: TGTGCCAGCAGCTTAGGAGGGCCCAACTACGGGGCCCTAGATACGCAGTATTTT.

J is TRBJ2-2 and V is TRBV5-1; 8 nucleotides align to TRBD1. CDR1 is SGHRS, CDR2 YFSETQ, per germline. This CDR3 contains 18 residues. With V trimmed by 4 bases and J by 2 bases, 13 bases remained unmatched. CDR3 amino acids: CASSSRGPNQLNTGELFF. The CDR3 DNA follows: TGCGCCAGCAGCAGCAGGGGGCCCAACCAATTAAACACCGGGGAGCTGTTTTTT.

Of note for this clonotype: A single base separates this from a much larger clone, so it may be a read error. This chain joins TRBV7-6 and TRBJ2-3; no reliable D call. The length of the CDR3 is 14 residues. Trimming stripped 5 bases from V and 0 bases from J, with 9 bases between. The V gene's germline CDR1 is SGHVS and CDR2 FNYEAQ. Here the CDR3 DNA reads TGTGCCAGCAGCCCGGACCTTAGCACAGATACGCAGTATTTT. Protein product: CASSPDLSTDTQYF.

This clonotype has just a few counts. For the CDR3, the DNA is TGCGCCAGCAGCGTACTGGTTCCGACAGCACGGAACACTGAAGCTTTCTTT. This gives the protein CASSVLVPTARNTEAFF. This chain connects TRBV5-1 to TRBJ1-1, with D possibly matching TRBD1 (5 bases). The CDR3 loop spans 17 amino acids. The germline CDR1 and CDR2 sequences are SGHRS and YFSETQ. V gave up 4 bases and J gave up 1 base, with 20 bases separating them. Full variable domain (remainder filled in from reference TRBV5-1 and TRBJ1-1): KAGVTQTPRYLIKTRGQQVTLSCSPISGHRSVSWYQQTPGQGLQFLFEYFSETQRNKGNFPGRFSGRQFSNSRSEMNVSTLELGDSALYLCASSVLVPTARNTEAFFGQGTRLTVV.

This clonotype has only a few counts. The chain is built from TRBV4-3 and TRBJ2-7; D may be TRBD2 (6 bases). Trimming cost V 4 bases and J 4 bases, with 14 bases left between them. CDR1 LGHNA and CDR2 YSLEER come from the germline V gene. The CDR3 spans 14 residues. CDR3 sequence reads: CASSRGAGAYEQYF. DNA of the CDR3: TGCGCCAGCAGCCGCGGGGCCGGGGCTTACGAGCAGTACTTC.

This chain links TRBV7-2 with TRBJ2-1, with D tentatively TRBD2 (6 bases). The germline CDR1 and CDR2 sequences are SGHTA and FQGNSA. Trimming left V 5 bases short and J 10 bases short, with 24 bases between. There are 16 residues in the CDR3. CDR3 DNA sequence: TGTGCCAGCAGCCCCCGCAGCGGGTGGCCCTCACAGGAGCAGTTCTTC. Its translation is CASSPRSGWPSQEQFF. Complete variable domain (other parts from reference TRBV7-2 and TRBJ2-1): GAGVSQSPSNKVTEKGKDVELRCDPISGHTALYWYRQSLGQGLEFLIYFQGNSAPDKSGLPSDRFSAERTGGSVSTLTIQRTQQEDSAVYLCASSPRSGWPSQEQFFGPGTRLTVL.

This clonotype showed up just a few times. CDR3 sequence reads: CAAPASTDTQYF. The CDR3 bases are TGTGCCGCCCCGGCTAGCACAGATACGCAGTATTTT. The rearrangement links TRBV2 to TRBJ2-3; D is unresolved. This CDR3 spans 12 amino acids. Germline V gives CDR1 SNHLY, CDR2 FYNNEI. Trimming took off 11 bases at V and 0 bases at J, with 9 bases between the two ends. Supplemented by reference TRBV2 and TRBJ2-3, the full variable domain reads EPEVTQTPSHQVTQMGQEVILRCVPISNHLYFYWYRQILGQKVEFLVSFYNNEISEKSEIFDDQFSVERPDGSNFTLKIRSTKLEDSAMYFCAAPASTDTQYFGPGTRLTVL.

The chain uses TRBV10-2 and TRBJ2-7; 7 bases align to TRBD1. CDR1 and CDR2 (germline): WSHSY, SAAADI. Trimming cost V 3 bases and J 5 bases; bases outside gene matches: 7. The CDR3 sequence is 14 residues long. This CDR3 is CASSDLTGSHEQYF. CDR3 nucleotides: TGCGCCAGCAGTGATTTGACAGGGTCCCACGAGCAGTACTTC.

This clonotype was counted between two and nine times. The chain is built from TRBV4-2 and TRBJ2-3, with 8 bases fitting TRBD2. The J segment lost 2 bases and the V segment lost 0 bases, leaving 1 base of the junction unmatched. The CDR3 loop spans 15 amino acids. The germline V gene encodes CDR1 LGHNA and CDR2 YNFKEQ. Written as DNA, the CDR3 is TGTGCCAGCAGCCAAGAGGGACTAGACACAGATACGCAGTATTTT. This codes for CASSQEGLDTDTQYF.

The table lists this clonotype with a few counts. V and J are TRBV6-5 and TRBJ2-1; 7 nucleotides agree with TRBD2. The CDR3 totals 16 residues. V gave up 0 bases and J gave up 5 bases; unmatched junction bases: 7. Germline V lookup: CDR1 MNHEY, CDR2 SVGAGI. The CDR3 here is CASSYSLASGDNEQFF. DNA of the CDR3: TGTGCCAGCAGTTACTCGCTTGCTAGCGGAGACAATGAGCAGTTCTTC.

This clonotype was seen a handful of times. For the CDR3, the DNA is TGCGCCAGCAGGGACGGATACAGGGGGCAGAACTATGGCTACACCTTC. It yields the protein CASRDGYRGQNYGYTF. The chain employs TRBV5-1 and TRBJ1-2, with 9 nucleotides matching TRBD1. The V gene's germline CDR1 is SGHRS and CDR2 YFSETQ. The CDR3 is 16 residues long. J gave up 2 bases and V 5 bases, and 10 bases lay outside the gene matches.

The rearrangement uses TRBV19 and TRBJ2-3; 14 positions match TRBD2. Germline V gene sequence: CDR1 LNHDA, CDR2 SQIVND (reference sequence). Trimming took 5 bases from V and 3 from J; bases not matched to a gene: 4. The CDR3 contains 16 residues. This CDR3 reads CASSVGLAGGTDTQYF. In DNA form, the CDR3 reads TGTGCCAGTAGTGTCGGACTAGCGGGAGGTACAGATACGCAGTATTTT.

This chain connects TRBV5-1 to TRBJ1-1; 12 bases align to TRBD1. Germline-derived CDR1 and CDR2 are SGHRS and YFSETQ. Trimming removed 5 bases from V and 6 bases from J; junction bases left unmatched: 8. The CDR3 covers 15 residues. The CDR3 DNA reads TGCGCCAGCAGTACGGGACAGGGGGCGAGAGCTGAAGCTTTCTTT. It is translated as CASSTGQGARAEAFF.

The chain combines TRBV5-5 with TRBJ2-1; TRBD2 might be the D (5 bases). Trimming removed 3 bases at V and 14 bases at J, with 21 bases between. The germline gives CDR1 SGHKS, CDR2 YYEKEE (reference sequence). This CDR3 has 14 amino acids. Here the CDR3 reads CASSSILGNGEKFF. Written as DNA, the CDR3 is TGTGCCAGCAGCTCCATTCTGGGGAATGGGGAGAAGTTCTTC.

The chain links TRBV19 to TRBJ2-1, with D unclear. Germline CDR1 and CDR2: LNHDA and SQIVND (reference sequence). Trimming took off 1 base at V and 7 bases at J, with 14 bases between the two ends. This CDR3 contains 15 residues. This CDR3 reads CASSIGDFGWNEQFF. Here the CDR3 DNA reads TGTGCCAGTAGTATAGGAGATTTCGGCTGGAATGAGCAGTTCTTC.

This clonotype has more than one count but fewer than ten. The chain carries TRBV20-1 and TRBJ2-2; D not resolved. CDR1 is DFQATT, CDR2 SNEGSKA, per germline (reference sequence). The V gene lost 2 bases and the J gene lost 4 bases, with 5 bases spanning the gap. The CDR3 loop spans 12 amino acids. This CDR3 is CSARSVTGELFF. The CDR3 DNA reads as TGCAGTGCTAGATCCGTCACCGGGGAGCTGTTTTTT.